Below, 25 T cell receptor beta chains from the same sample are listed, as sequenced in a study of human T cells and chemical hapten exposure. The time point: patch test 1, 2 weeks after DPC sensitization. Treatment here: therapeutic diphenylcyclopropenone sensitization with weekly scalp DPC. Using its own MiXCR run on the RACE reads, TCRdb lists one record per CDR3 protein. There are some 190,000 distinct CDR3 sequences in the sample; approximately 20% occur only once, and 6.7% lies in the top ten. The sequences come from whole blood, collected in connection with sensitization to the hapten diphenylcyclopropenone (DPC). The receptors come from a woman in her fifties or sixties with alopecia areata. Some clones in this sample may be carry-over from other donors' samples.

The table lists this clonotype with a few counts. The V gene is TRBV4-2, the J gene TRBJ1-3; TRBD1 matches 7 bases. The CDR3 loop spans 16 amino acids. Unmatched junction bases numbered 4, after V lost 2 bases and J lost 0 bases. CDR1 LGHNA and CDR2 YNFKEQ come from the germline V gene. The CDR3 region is CASSQKRTGSGNTIYF. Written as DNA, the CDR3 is TGTGCCAGCAGCCAAAAGAGGACAGGCTCTGGAAACACCATATATTTT.

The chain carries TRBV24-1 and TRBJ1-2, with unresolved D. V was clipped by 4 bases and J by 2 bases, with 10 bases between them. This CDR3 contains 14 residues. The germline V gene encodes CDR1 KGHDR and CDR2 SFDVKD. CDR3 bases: TGTGCCACCAGTGACGGGAAGACCAACTATGGCTACACCTTC. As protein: CATSDGKTNYGYTF.

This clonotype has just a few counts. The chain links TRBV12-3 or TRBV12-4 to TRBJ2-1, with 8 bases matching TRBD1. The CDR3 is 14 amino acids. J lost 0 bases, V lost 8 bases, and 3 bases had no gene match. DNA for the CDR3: TGTGCCAGCGTGGACAGGGTCTCCTACAATGAGCAGTTCTTC. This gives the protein CASVDRVSYNEQFF.

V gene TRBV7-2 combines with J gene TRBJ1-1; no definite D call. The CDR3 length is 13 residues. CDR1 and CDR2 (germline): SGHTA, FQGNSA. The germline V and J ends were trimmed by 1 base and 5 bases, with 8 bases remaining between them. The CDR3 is CASSLESGTEAFF. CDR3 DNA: TGTGCCAGCAGCTTAGAGTCCGGGACTGAAGCTTTCTTT.

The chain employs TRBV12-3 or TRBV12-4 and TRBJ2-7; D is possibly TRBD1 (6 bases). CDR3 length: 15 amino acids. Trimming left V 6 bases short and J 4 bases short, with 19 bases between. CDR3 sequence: CASSQTGHFYYEQYF. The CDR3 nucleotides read TGTGCCAGCAGCCAAACAGGGCATTTCTATTACGAGCAGTACTTC.

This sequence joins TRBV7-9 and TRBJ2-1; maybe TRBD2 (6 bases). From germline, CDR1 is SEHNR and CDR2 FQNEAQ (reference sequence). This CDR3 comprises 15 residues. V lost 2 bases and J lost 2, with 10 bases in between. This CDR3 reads CASSLRGGTYNEQFF. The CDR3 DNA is TGTGCCAGCAGCTTAAGGGGAGGAACCTACAATGAGCAGTTCTTC.

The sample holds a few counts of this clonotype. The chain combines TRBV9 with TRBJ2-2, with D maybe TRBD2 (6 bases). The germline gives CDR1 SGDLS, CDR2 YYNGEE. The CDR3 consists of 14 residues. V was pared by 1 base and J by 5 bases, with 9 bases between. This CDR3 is CASSVYGRTGELFF. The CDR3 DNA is TGTGCCAGCAGCGTATATGGGAGGACCGGGGAGCTGTTTTTT.

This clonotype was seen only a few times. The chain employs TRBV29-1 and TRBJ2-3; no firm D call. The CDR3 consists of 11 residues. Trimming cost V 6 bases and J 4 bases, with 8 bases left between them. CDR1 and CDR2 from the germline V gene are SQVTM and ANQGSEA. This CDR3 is CSVYEADTQYF. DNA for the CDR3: TGCAGCGTATACGAGGCAGATACGCAGTATTTT.

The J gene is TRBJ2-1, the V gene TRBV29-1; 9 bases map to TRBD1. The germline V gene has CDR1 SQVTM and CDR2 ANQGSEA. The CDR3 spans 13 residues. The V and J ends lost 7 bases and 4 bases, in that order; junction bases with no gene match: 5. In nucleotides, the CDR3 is TGCAGCGCTGGGACAGGGCGGTACAATGAGCAGTTCTTC. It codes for CSAGTGRYNEQFF.

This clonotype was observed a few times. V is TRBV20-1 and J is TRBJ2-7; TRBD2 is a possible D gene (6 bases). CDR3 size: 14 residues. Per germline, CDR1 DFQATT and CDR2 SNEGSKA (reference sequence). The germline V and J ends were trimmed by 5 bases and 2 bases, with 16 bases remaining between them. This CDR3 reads CSAAGAGATYEQYF. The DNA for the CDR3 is TGCAGTGCTGCTGGAGCGGGCGCTACCTACGAGCAGTACTTC.

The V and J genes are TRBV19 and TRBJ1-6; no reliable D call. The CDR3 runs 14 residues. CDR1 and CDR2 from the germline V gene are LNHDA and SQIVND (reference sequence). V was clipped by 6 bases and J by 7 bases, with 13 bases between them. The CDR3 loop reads CASRLADENSPLHF. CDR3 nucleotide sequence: TGTGCCAGTAGGTTGGCGGACGAAAATTCACCCCTCCACTTT.

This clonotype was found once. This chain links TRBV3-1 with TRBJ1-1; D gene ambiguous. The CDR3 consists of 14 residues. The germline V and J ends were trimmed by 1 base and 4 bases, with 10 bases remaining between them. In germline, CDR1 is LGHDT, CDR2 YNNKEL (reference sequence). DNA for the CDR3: TGTGCCAGCAGCCAAGTCGCGGGATTCACTGAAGCTTTCTTT. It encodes CASSQVAGFTEAFF.

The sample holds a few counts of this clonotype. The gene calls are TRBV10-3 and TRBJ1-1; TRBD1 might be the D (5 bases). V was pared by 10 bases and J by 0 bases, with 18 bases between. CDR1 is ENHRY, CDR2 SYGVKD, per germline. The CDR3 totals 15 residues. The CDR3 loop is CATGRGDSMNTEAFF. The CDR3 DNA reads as TGTGCCACCGGACGGGGGGATAGCATGAACACTGAAGCTTTCTTT.

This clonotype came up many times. DNA for the CDR3: TGCAGTGCTAGGGGGACGGATACGCAGTATTTT. This sequence encodes CSARGTDTQYF. The rearrangement joins TRBV20-1 to TRBJ2-3; D tentatively reads TRBD1 or TRBD2 (5 bases each). CDR3 length equals 11 residues. From germline, CDR1 is DFQATT and CDR2 SNEGSKA (reference sequence). The V gene lost 3 bases and the J gene lost 6 bases, with 7 bases spanning the gap.

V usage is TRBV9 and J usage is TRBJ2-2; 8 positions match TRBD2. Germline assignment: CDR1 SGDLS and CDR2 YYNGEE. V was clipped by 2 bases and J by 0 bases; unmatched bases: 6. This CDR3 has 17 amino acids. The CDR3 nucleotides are TGTGCCAGCAGCGTGGCTAGCGGGCCTCCGAACACCGGGGAGCTGTTTTTT. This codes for CASSVASGPPNTGELFF.

The CDR3 is CASSLGFSKRSPSTDTQYF. CDR3 DNA sequence: TGTGCCAGCAGTTTAGGGTTTTCGAAGCGGAGCCCTAGCACAGATACGCAGTATTTT. The chain uses TRBV12-3 or TRBV12-4 and TRBJ2-3, with D possibly TRBD2 on 5 matching bases. The ends were cut back, 1 base at V and 0 bases at J, with 20 bases in the middle. The CDR3 runs 19 residues.

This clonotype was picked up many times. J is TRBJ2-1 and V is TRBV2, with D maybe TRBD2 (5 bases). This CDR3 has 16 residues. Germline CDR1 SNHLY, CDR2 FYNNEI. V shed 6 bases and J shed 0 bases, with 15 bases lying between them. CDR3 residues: CASRRLAGSSYNEQFF. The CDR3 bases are TGTGCCAGCAGGAGGCTGGCGGGTAGCTCCTACAATGAGCAGTTCTTC.

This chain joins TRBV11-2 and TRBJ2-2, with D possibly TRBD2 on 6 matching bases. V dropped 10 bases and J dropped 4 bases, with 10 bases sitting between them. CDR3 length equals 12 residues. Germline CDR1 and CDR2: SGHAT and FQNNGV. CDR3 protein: CAIRESTGELFF. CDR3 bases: TGTGCCATACGGGAGAGCACCGGGGAGCTGTTTTTT. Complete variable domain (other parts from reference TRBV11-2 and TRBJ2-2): EAGVAQSPRYKIIEKRQSVAFWCNPISGHATLYWYQQILGQGPKLLIQFQNNGVVDDSQLPKDRFSAERLKGVDSTLKIQPAKLEDSAVYLCAIRESTGELFFGEGSRLTVL.

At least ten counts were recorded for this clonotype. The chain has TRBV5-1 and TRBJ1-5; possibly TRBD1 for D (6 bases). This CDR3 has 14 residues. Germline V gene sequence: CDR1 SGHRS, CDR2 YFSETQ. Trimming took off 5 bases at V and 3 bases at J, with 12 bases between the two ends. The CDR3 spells CASSLGGNNQPQHF. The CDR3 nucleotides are TGCGCCAGCAGTCTGGGGGGCAACAATCAGCCCCAGCATTTT.

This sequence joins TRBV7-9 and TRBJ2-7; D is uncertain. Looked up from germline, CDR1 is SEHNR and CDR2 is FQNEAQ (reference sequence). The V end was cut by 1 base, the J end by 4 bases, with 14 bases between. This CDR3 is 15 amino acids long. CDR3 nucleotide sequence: TGTGCCAGCAGCTTAGAGCTGGGGTTTTTTTACGAGCAGTACTTC. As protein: CASSLELGFFYEQYF. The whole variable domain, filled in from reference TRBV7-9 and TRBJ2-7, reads DTGVSQNPRHKITKRGQNVTFRCDPISEHNRLYWYRQTLGQGPEFLTYFQNEAQLEKSRLLSDRFSAERPKGSFSTLEIQRTEQGDSAMYLCASSLELGFFYEQYFGPGTRLTVT.

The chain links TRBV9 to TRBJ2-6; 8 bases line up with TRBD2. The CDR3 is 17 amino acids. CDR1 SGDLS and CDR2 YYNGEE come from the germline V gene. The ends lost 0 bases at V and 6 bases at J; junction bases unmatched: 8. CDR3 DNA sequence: TGTGCCAGCAGCGTAGTGTCGTCGCGGGAGGAGGCCAACGTCCTGACTTTC. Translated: CASSVVSSREEANVLTF.

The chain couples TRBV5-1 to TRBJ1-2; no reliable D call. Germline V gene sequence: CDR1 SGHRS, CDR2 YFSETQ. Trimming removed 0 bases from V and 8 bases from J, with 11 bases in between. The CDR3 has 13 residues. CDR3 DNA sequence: TGCGCCAGCAGCTTGGATTGGGATTACGGCTACACCTTC. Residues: CASSLDWDYGYTF.

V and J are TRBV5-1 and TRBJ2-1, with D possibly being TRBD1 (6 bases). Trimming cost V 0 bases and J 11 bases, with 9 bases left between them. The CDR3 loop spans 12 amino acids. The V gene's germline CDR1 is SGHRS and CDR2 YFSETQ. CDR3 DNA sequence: TGCGCCAGCAGCTTGGCAGGGACAAAGCAGTTCTTC. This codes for CASSLAGTKQFF.

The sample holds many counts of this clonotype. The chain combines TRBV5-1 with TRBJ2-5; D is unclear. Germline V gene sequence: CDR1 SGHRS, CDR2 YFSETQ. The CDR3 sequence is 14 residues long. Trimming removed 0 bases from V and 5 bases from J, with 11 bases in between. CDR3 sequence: CASSLGKADETQYF. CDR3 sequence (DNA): TGCGCCAGCAGCTTGGGAAAGGCAGATGAGACCCAGTACTTC.

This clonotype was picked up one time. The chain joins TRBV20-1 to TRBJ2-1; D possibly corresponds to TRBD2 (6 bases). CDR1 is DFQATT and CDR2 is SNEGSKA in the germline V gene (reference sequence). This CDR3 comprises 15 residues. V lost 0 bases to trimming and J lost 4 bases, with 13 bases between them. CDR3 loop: CSARDLARLYNEQFF. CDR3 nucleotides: TGCAGTGCTAGAGATCTAGCGCGCCTGTACAATGAGCAGTTCTTC.